This record covers a single TCR beta chain. CDR1 is ENHRY and CDR2 is SYGVKD in the germline V gene. The CDR3 runs to 15 residues. Trimming cost V 9 bases and J 0 bases, with 15 bases left between them. The sample is drawn from a study of blood T cell repertoires in COVID-19. Study-wide background: Nucleic acid was either cDNA or gDNA, and it came from T cells, B-cell-depleted T cells, or PBMCs.

This study enrolled people aged 18 to 89 from about two dozen US geographic areas. The study assigned cohorts using participant-reported clinical history. Sequencing used immunoSEQ multiplex PCR; TCRdb keeps in-frame clones, though not all of them. The sample comprises around 230,000 clones, about 81% of which are singletons, and about 10% rests with the top ten. The chain is built from TRBV10-3 and TRBJ2-1; D might be TRBD2 (7 bases). This receptor was taken from a man aged 40-50 years who had recovered from COVID-19. The sequencing input was PBMCs or T cells enriched from blood (not recorded which). This CDR3 is CAISGTQSSYNEQFF. CDR3 in DNA: TGTGCCATAAGCGGGACACAGAGCTCCTACAATGAGCAGTTCTTC.